The entry below gives a single T cell receptor beta chain sequence along with its context. The data were produced by immunoSEQ multiplex PCR, yet TCRdb's version contains in-frame clones alone and is incomplete. This table has 1,500,000 or so clones, about 98.5% appearing once. This specimen belongs to a study of shared clonotypes between healthy human individuals. Germline CDR1 and CDR2: KGHSH and LQKENI. The germline V and J ends were trimmed by 2 bases and 2 bases, with 14 bases remaining between them. The CDR3 is 16 residues long. The genes are TRBV18 and TRBJ2-3; the D gene is possibly TRBD1 (6 bases). The receptor comes from a man younger than 45 in good health. Sequenced material: naive CD4+ T cells sorted from blood. Described subset: CD45RA+ positively selected. The CDR3 coding sequence is TGTGCCAGCTCACCAATATTCGGGACAAACACAGATACGCAGTATTTT. Its translation: CASSPIFGTNTDTQYF.